The clone carrying this TCR beta chain was found a few times. This record comes from a study of T cells in Graves' hyperthyroidism and ophthalmopathy. RNA transcripts gave rise to amplified TCR beta CDR3 regions. HTBI primers were used for first-round RT-PCR of the TCR CDR3. TCRdb processed the multiplex PCR reads anew with MiXCR; each CDR3 protein has one entry. The repertoire holds around 620,000 distinct CDR3 sequences, just over 45% seen once, with around a fifth in the top ten. The V and J ends lost 4 bases and 2 bases respectively, with 9 bases between them. Per germline, CDR1 SNHLY and CDR2 FYNNEI. The CDR3 has 13 amino acids.

Input material: peripheral blood or thyroid tissue (not recorded which). This receptor was taken from an adult woman with Graves' disease, either hyperthyroidism or ophthalmopathy (not recorded which). The chain is built from TRBV2 and TRBJ2-7; unclear D gene. The CDR3 region is CASSASRAYEQYF. CDR3 DNA sequence: TGTGCCAGCAGTGCTTCCAGAGCCTACGAGCAGTACTTC.